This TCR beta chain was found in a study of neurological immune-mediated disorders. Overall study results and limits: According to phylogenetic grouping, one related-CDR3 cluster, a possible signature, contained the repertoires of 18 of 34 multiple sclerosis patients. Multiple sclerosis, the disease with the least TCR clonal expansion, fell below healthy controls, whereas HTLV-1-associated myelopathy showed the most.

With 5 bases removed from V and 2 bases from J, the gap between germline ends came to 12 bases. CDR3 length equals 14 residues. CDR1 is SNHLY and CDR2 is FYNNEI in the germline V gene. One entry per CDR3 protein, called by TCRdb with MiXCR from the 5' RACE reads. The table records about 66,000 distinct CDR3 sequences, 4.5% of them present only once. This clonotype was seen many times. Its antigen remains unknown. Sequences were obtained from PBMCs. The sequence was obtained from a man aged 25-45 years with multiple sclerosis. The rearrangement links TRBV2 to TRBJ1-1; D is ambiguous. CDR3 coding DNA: TGTGCCAGCAGTCGAACAGAGACCAACACTGAAGCTTTCTTT. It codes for CASSRTETNTEAFF.